These 7 T cell receptor beta chains were all obtained from the same sample, sequenced in a study of T-cell memory formation after mild COVID-19. TCRdb re-called the 5' RACE reads with MiXCR, one entry per CDR3 protein. Of hundreds of thousands of distinct CDR3 sequences in the sample, around a quarter were seen once. Specimen: PBMCs or a T cell subset sorted from them (not recorded which). These TCRs come from an adult woman who had mild COVID-19 (a few samples of this study predate the infection). Cell type and time point are not known.

This clonotype turned up a few times. The chain combines TRBV15 with TRBJ1-4; 7 bases align to TRBD1. The CDR3 loop spans 14 amino acids. Germline values: CDR1 LNHNV, CDR2 YYDKDF (reference sequence). Unmatched junction bases numbered 4, after V lost 5 bases and J lost 4 bases. CDR3 loop: CATSRDRVNEKLFF. For the CDR3, the DNA is TGTGCCACCAGCCGCGACAGGGTTAATGAAAAACTGTTTTTT.

This clonotype was recorded a few times. The chain joins TRBV19 to TRBJ2-2, with TRBD1 matching over 9 bases. The CDR3 is 14 amino acids. CDR1 LNHDA and CDR2 SQIVND come from the germline V gene (reference sequence). V gave up 10 bases and J gave up 3 bases; unmatched junction bases: 6. In DNA form, the CDR3 reads TGTGCCACCGCGGACAGGGGTGACACCGGGGAGCTGTTTTTT. This gives the protein CATADRGDTGELFF.

Ten or more counts support this clonotype. The chain employs TRBV3-1 and TRBJ2-3; D is possibly TRBD2 (5 bases). Deletions cut 2 bases from V and 9 bases from J, with 12 bases between. The CDR3 spans 13 residues. The germline CDR1 and CDR2 sequences are LGHDT and YNNKEL (reference sequence). CDR3 nucleotide sequence: TGTGCCAGCAGCCAAATACGGTCGGGGACGCAGTATTTT. As protein: CASSQIRSGTQYF.

The table lists this clonotype with a few counts. The chain combines TRBV4-3 with TRBJ2-1, with 11 positions matching TRBD2. The CDR3 is 13 amino acids. Germline-derived CDR1 and CDR2 are LGHNA and YSLEER. The ends lost 6 bases at V and 8 bases at J; junction bases unmatched: 3. CDR3 region: CASRLLAGDEQFF. CDR3 bases: TGCGCCAGCAGATTACTAGCGGGAGATGAGCAGTTCTTC.

The chain's CDR3 is CASSYSTRLASPGELFF. DNA of the CDR3: TGTGCCAGCAGTTACTCGACCCGACTAGCCTCCCCCGGGGAGCTGTTTTTT. The chain carries TRBV6-5 and TRBJ2-2; 7 bases line up with TRBD2. The ends lost 0 bases at V and 6 bases at J; junction bases unmatched: 10. This CDR3 region has 17 residues. CDR1 and CDR2 from the germline V gene are MNHEY and SVGAGI.

A few counts support this clonotype. This sequence joins TRBV29-1 and TRBJ2-1; the D call may be TRBD1 or TRBD2 (5 bases each). Trimming took off 3 bases at V and 2 bases at J, with 14 bases between the two ends. The germline CDR1 and CDR2 sequences are SQVTM and ANQGSEA. The CDR3 runs to 15 residues. The CDR3 protein is CSVDLWDPAYNEQFF. The CDR3 DNA sequence: TGCAGCGTTGACCTTTGGGACCCAGCCTACAATGAGCAGTTCTTC.

This clonotype turned up a few times. The CDR3 sequence: CASSYHHAREGTRAGELFF. The CDR3 coding sequence is TGTGCCAGCAGTTACCACCACGCCAGGGAAGGGACGCGGGCCGGGGAGCTGTTTTTT. The J gene is TRBJ2-2, the V gene TRBV6-2 or TRBV6-3; the D gene could be TRBD1 or TRBD2 (5 bases each). This CDR3 contains 19 residues. In germline, CDR1 is MNHEY, CDR2 SVGEGT. V gave up 2 bases and J gave up 6 bases, with 25 bases separating them.